This T cell receptor beta chain was found in a study of T cells in localized non-small cell lung cancer. Overall study results and limits: Researchers found a median 57 of the top 100 tumor clones in adjacent lung. Density of T cells in blood, when higher, went with longer overall survival.

As to this clone: Its antigen is still unknown.

Only in-frame clones appear in the TCRdb table, and some are missing; sequencing was by immunoSEQ multiplex PCR. The sample lists roughly 35,000 clones, 80% to 95% occurring once. V was clipped by 2 bases and J by 8 bases; unmatched bases: 3. Germline assignment: CDR1 GTSNPN and CDR2 SVGIG (reference sequence). CDR3 size: 13 residues. This specimen was peripheral blood, taken before any cancer treatment. This chain links TRBV30 with TRBJ1-4, with 9 positions matching TRBD1. The TCR was taken from a female donor of 60 years or more with stage I lung adenocarcinoma. The CDR3 sequence: CAWSTTGGEKLFF. The CDR3 region has the DNA TGTGCCTGGAGTACGACAGGGGGAGAAAAACTGTTTTTT.